The rows below give T cell receptor beta chains drawn from one sample of a study of T cell responses to AZD1222 COVID-19 vaccine. This table comes from immunoSEQ multiplex PCR, and its TCRdb copy is limited to in-frame clones, with some not included. The table includes 150,000 to 200,000 clones, 87% detected once. This specimen consisted of peripheral blood, obtained on day 0 of AZD1222 vaccination. These receptors came from an adult in good health. The CDR3 runs from the conserved cysteine through the conserved F or W. D genes are given only for firm matches. Rows give clone size only sometimes, using once, few, many, or a class for an expanded clone.

>TRBJ2-7|TRBD2|TRBV6-1|-
TGTGCCAGCAGTCACCTAGCGGGAAGAGAGCAGTACTTC
CASSHLAGREQYF
>TRBJ2-2|-|TRBV6-5|-
TGTGCCAGCCACAGGAACACCGGGGAGCTGTTTTTT
CASHRNTGELFF
>TRBJ2-1|-|TRBV6-6|-
TGTGCCACCCGGGACCCGGGGGAGCAGTTCTTC
CATRDPGEQFF
>TRBJ1-2|-|TRBV27|-
TGTGCCAGCAGTTCGGCGGGGGTTCCTAACTATGGCTACACCTTC
CASSSAGVPNYGYTF
>TRBJ1-1|-|TRBV27|-
TGTGCCAGCAGGAGAAATAATGGGGACACTGAAGCTTTCTTT
CASRRNNGDTEAFF
>TRBJ2-1|-|TRBV6-5|-
TGTGCCAGCAGCCCGACTTTCTCTTACAATGAGCAGTTCTTC
CASSPTFSYNEQFF
>TRBJ1-1|-|TRBV6-5|-
TGTGCCAGCAGACCCAGCAGCTCACTGGTGACTGAAGCTTTCTTT
CASRPSSSLVTEAFF
>TRBJ2-5|TRBD2|TRBV14|-
TGTGCCAGCAGCCCCTCTAGCGGGAATCGTGTTTTTTGGGAGACCCAGTACTTC
CASSPSSGNRVFWETQYF
>TRBJ1-5|-|TRBV19|-
TGTGCCACCTCGCAAACGTATAGCAATCAGCCCCAGCATTTT
CATSQTYSNQPQHF
>TRBJ2-1|-|TRBV7-9|-
TGTGCCGGCGGGGCCCACAATGAGCAGTTCTTC
CAGGAHNEQFF
>TRBJ2-2|-|TRBV6-2/TRBV6-3|-
TGTGCCAGCAGTTACTTGGGGGTGAAAACCGGGGAGCTGTTTTTT
CASSYLGVKTGELFF
>TRBJ1-3|-|TRBV30|-
TGTGCCTGGAGTCCCCAAATCCTGGACGTTGGAAACACCATATATTTT
CAWSPQILDVGNTIYF
>TRBJ2-7|TRBD1|TRBV6-5|-
TGTGCCAGCAGTTACTCGCGGGACAGGGGTTACGAGCAGTACTTC
CASSYSRDRGYEQYF
>TRBJ2-6|-|TRBV3-1/TRBV3-2|few
TGTGCCAGCAGCCAAGGGAATTCCGGGGCCAACGTCCTGACTTTC
CASSQGNSGANVLTF
>TRBJ1-2|TRBD1|TRBV5-6|-
TGTGCCAGCAGCCCTCCGGACAGGGCATGGGGCTACACCTTC
CASSPPDRAWGYTF
>TRBJ2-1|TRBD2|TRBV27|-
TGTGCCAGCAGTTCCGGACTAGCGGCTGCCGGGTTCTTC
CASSSGLAAAGFF
>TRBJ1-2|TRBD1|TRBV6-5|-
TGTGCCAGCATATTCGGGACAGCAACTTCTTACACCTTC
CASIFGTATSYTF
>TRBJ2-1|-|TRBV13|-
TGTGCCAGCAGTACTTGGGGGGCCCTCTCCTACAATGAGCAGTTCTTC
CASSTWGALSYNEQFF
>TRBJ2-3|-|TRBV7-2|-
TGTGCCAGCAGCTCCCGACAACGGGATACGCAGTATTTT
CASSSRQRDTQYF
>TRBJ2-7|-|TRBV28|-
TGTGCCAGCAGAGAATCCTACGAGCAGTACTTC
CASRESYEQYF
>TRBJ2-1|-|TRBV2|-
TGTGCCAGCGCAAGGCGTGAGCAGTTCTTC
CASARREQFF
>TRBJ2-5|-|TRBV6-2/TRBV6-3|-
TGTGCCAGCAGCCCTTGGGTTTCCGCGCAGGGGTCGGAGACCCAGTACTTC
CASSPWVSAQGSETQYF
>TRBJ1-2|-|TRBV5-1|-
TGCGCCAGCAGCTTTACGGCCGGGATAACCGGCGGCTACACCTTC
CASSFTAGITGGYTF
>TRBJ2-7|-|TRBV30|few
TGTGCCTGGAGGGGGGTGGTCGAGCGGACCTACGAGCAGTACTTC
CAWRGVVERTYEQYF
>TRBJ2-2|-|TRBV15|few
TGTGCCAAAGCCCCCGGGGAGCTGTTTTTT
CAKAPGELFF
>TRBJ2-2|-|TRBV5-1|few
TGCGCCAGCGAGCCCCTCTCACAGGTGGGGCGGGCCGGGGAGCTGTTTTTT
CASEPLSQVGRAGELFF
>TRBJ1-4|-|TRBV5-4|-
TGTGCCAGCAGCCCCCGGTGGGGTAATGAAAAACTGTTTTTT
CASSPRWGNEKLFF
>TRBJ1-2|-|TRBV28|once
TGTGCCAGCAGTCTACAGCCCGTGCTGGGCTACACCTTC
CASSLQPVLGYTF
>TRBJ2-7|-|TRBV5-6|few
TGTGCCAGCAGCTTCACCCGGGACTTCTCCTACGAGCAGTACTTC
CASSFTRDFSYEQYF
>TRBJ1-1|-|TRBV18|-
TGTGCCAGCTCGGGTCGGGGGAACACTGAAGCTTTCTTT
CASSGRGNTEAFF
>TRBJ1-2|-|TRBV30|-
TGTGCCTGGAGTGTACGGGGTCGTGGAGGGGGCTACACCTTC
CAWSVRGRGGGYTF
>TRBJ2-1|TRBD2|TRBV5-1|-
TGCGCCAGCAGCTTGGGACTAGCGGACTCCTACAATGAGCAGTTCTTC
CASSLGLADSYNEQFF
>TRBJ1-5|-|TRBV2|-
TGTGCCAGCAGTAACCCCCGGACAGAGCCTGATCAGCCCCAGCATTTT
CASSNPRTEPDQPQHF
>TRBJ2-7|TRBD1|TRBV19|once
TGTGCCAGTAGAAGGACAGGGAGTTTCTACGAGCAGTACTTC
CASRRTGSFYEQYF
>TRBJ2-1|TRBD2|TRBV3-1/TRBV3-2|once
TGTGCCAGCAGCCACGGAGTAGCGGGATCCTACAATGAGCAGTTCTTC
CASSHGVAGSYNEQFF
>TRBJ2-6|TRBD1|TRBV5-6|-
TGTGCCAGCAGCTTGGGAGGGACAGGGACGGCCAACGTCCTGACTTTC
CASSLGGTGTANVLTF
>TRBJ1-4|-|TRBV6-1|-
TGTGCCAGCAGTGAAGAGGACGGAGCAGGGGAAAAACTGTTTTTT
CASSEEDGAGEKLFF
>TRBJ1-3|-|TRBV6-5|-
TGTGCCAGCGGGTTCTTCACCGGAAACACCATATATTTT
CASGFFTGNTIYF
>TRBJ2-3|-|TRBV29-1|-
TGCAGCGTTGAAGAGCGGCTTAGCACAGATACGCAGTATTTT
CSVEERLSTDTQYF
>TRBJ2-1|-|TRBV2|-
TGTGCCAGCAGTGTAGGAGGGACCTCCTGGCGGGAGCAGTTCTTC
CASSVGGTSWREQFF
>TRBJ1-4|-|TRBV19|few
TGTGCCAGTAGTATTAGGAGTTATCGCACTAATGAAAAACTGTTTTTT
CASSIRSYRTNEKLFF
>TRBJ2-7|-|TRBV2|-
TGTGCCAGTGGAGGGGGGGTCTACGAGCAGTACTTC
CASGGGVYEQYF
>TRBJ2-1|-|TRBV14|few
TGTGCCAGCAGCCATGGCCAACTAGGGCTCAATGAGCAGTTCTTC
CASSHGQLGLNEQFF
>TRBJ2-5|TRBD1|TRBV5-6|-
TGTGCCAGCAGCAAACGGACAGGGGGCGCGGAGACCCAGTACTTC
CASSKRTGGAETQYF
>TRBJ1-1|TRBD1|TRBV30|-
TGTGCCTGGAGTGTAGGGGGCGACCGAGCTTTCTTT
CAWSVGGDRAFF
>TRBJ1-2|-|TRBV14|few
TGTGCCAGCAGCCAAGAAAAGGGCGGACTAAAACTTAACTATGGCTACACCTTC
CASSQEKGGLKLNYGYTF
>TRBJ2-7|-|TRBV27|-
TGTGCCAGCAGTCGTTCAGGGTCCTACGAGCAGTACTTC
CASSRSGSYEQYF
>TRBJ1-2|TRBD1|TRBV5-1|-
TGCGCCAGCAGCGGGACAGGGAGAGCTAACTATGGCTACACCTTC
CASSGTGRANYGYTF
>TRBJ2-2|TRBD2|TRBV4-2|-
TGTGCCAGCAGCCAAGATAGCCTAGCGGGAGGACGGATCGGGGAGCTGTTTTTT
CASSQDSLAGGRIGELFF